A selection of T cell receptor beta chains follows, all from one sample in a study of glioma-infiltrating T cells after dendritic cell vaccination. The repertoire was sequenced with immunoSEQ multiplex PCR; TCRdb's copy has only in-frame clones and lacks some. The repertoire holds over a hundred clones, with about 90% as singletons. This sample comprised tumor tissue, obtained after dendritic cell vaccination. The source is a human donor with glioblastoma. Each CDR3 is given with its conserved first and last residue. The D gene is left open where the match is weak. Clone size is given for some rows only: seen once, a few or many times, or a class if the clone is expanded.

>-|TRBV19|-|TRBJ1-5|15
CASSLPVTVNQPQHF
TGTGCCAGTAGTCTCCCCGTGACAGTCAATCAGCCCCAGCATTTT
>-|TRBV14|TRBD1|TRBJ2-7|12
CASSPGGNEQYF
TGTGCCAGCAGCCCAGGGGGTAACGAGCAGTACTTC
>few|TRBV5-6|-|TRBJ2-4|16
CASSLGGQIAKNIQYF
TGTGCCAGCAGCTTGGGAGGACAGATAGCCAAAAACATTCAGTACTTC
>-|TRBV7-9|-|TRBJ1-2|15
CASSSRTEANYGYTF
TGTGCCAGCAGCTCCCGGACAGAAGCTAACTATGGCTACACCTTC
>-|TRBV5-1|TRBD1|TRBJ2-7|13
CASRPTGSYEQYF
TGCGCCAGCAGACCGACAGGGTCCTACGAGCAGTACTTC
>-|TRBV5-4|-|TRBJ1-2|12
CASSEQGVGYTF
TGTGCCAGCAGCGAACAGGGAGTAGGCTACACCTTC
>once|TRBV4-2|-|TRBJ2-5|16
CASSQDDSAASETQYF
TGTGCCAGCAGCCAAGATGATAGCGCGGCATCCGAGACCCAGTACTTC
>-|TRBV4-2|-|TRBJ1-1|13
CASNRQSNTEAFF
TGTGCCAGCAACAGACAGTCAAACACTGAAGCTTTCTTT
>-|TRBV10-3|TRBD1|TRBJ1-2|13
CAISETGADGYTF
TGTGCCATCAGTGAGACAGGGGCTGATGGCTACACCTTC
>-|TRBV30|-|TRBJ2-3|14
CAWRSTYSTDTQYF
TGTGCCTGGAGATCGACATATAGCACAGATACGCAGTATTTT
>-|TRBV16|-|TRBJ1-5|13
CASSLTGFEPQHF
TGTGCCAGCAGCCTTACGGGGTTTGAGCCCCAGCATTTT
>-|TRBV19|TRBD1|TRBJ1-5|14
CASSPGGSNQPQHF
TGTGCCAGTAGTCCAGGGGGAAGCAATCAGCCCCAGCATTTT
>once|TRBV6-1|TRBD2|TRBJ2-7|16
CASSEGAGDLTYEQYF
TGTGCCAGCAGTGAAGGGGCGGGGGACCTTACCTACGAGCAGTACTTC
>-|TRBV6-5|TRBD1|TRBJ2-7|15
CASSYRDSLAYEQYF
TGTGCCAGCAGTTACCGGGACAGTCTCGCCTACGAGCAGTACTTC